This TCR beta chain was identified in a study of T-cell reconstitution after alpha-beta-depleted transplantation in children. This clonotype was observed at least ten times. Unique molecular identifiers were incorporated into the prepared TCRbeta library. TCRdb redid the calling of the PCR reads with MiXCR, one entry per CDR3 protein. There are approximately 9,000 distinct CDR3 sequences in the sample; approximately 15% occur only once, and approximately 55% lies in the top ten. The CDR3 consists of 14 residues. V gave up 6 bases and J gave up 1 base, with 12 bases separating them. Germline CDR1 reads MNHEY; CDR2 reads SVGAGI.

This TCR was recovered from a male patient aged 10 to 17 who had a stem cell transplant for acute lymphoblastic leukemia, so the T cells may come from the graft donor. The rearrangement joins TRBV6-5 to TRBJ2-5; D unresolved. Sequenced here: PBMCs, mostly from graft donor cells, sampled 60 days after TCRalphabeta/CD19-depleted stem cell transplant. For the CDR3, the DNA is TGTGCCAGCAGCCACACTGCTTCCCAAGAGACCCAGTACTTC. Translation: CASSHTASQETQYF.